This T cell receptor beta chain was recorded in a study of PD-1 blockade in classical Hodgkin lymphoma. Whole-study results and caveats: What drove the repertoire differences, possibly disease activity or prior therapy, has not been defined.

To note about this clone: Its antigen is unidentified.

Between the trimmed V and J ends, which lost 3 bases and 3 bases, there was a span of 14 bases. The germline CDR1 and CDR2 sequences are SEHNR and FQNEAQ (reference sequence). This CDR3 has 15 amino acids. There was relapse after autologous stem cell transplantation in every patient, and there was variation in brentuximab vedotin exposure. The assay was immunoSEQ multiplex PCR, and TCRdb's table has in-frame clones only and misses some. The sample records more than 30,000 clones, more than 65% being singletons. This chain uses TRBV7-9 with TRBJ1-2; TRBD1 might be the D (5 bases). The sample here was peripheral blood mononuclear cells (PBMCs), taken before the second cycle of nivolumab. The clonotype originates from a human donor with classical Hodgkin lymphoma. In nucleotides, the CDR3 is TGTGCCAGCAGCTTCGACAGTGCCTACGACTATGGCTACACCTTC. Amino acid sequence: CASSFDSAYDYGYTF.